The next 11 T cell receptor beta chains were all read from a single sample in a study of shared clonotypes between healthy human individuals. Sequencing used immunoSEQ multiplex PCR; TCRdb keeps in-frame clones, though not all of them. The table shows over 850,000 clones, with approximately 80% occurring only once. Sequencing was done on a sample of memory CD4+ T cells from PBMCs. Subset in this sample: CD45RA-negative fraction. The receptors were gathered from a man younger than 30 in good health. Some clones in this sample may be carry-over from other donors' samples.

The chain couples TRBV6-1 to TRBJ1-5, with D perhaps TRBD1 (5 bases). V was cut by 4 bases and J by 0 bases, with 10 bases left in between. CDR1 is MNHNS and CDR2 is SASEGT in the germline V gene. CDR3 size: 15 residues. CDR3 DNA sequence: TGTGCCAGCAGTGTCGACAGATATAGCAATCAGCCCCAGCATTTT. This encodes CASSVDRYSNQPQHF.

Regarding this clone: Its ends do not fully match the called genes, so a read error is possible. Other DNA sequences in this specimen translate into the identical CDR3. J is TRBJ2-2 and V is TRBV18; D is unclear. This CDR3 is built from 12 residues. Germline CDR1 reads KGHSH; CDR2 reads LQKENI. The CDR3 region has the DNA TGTGCCAGCTCACCAGACACGGGGGAGCTGTTTTTT. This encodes CASSPDTGELFF.

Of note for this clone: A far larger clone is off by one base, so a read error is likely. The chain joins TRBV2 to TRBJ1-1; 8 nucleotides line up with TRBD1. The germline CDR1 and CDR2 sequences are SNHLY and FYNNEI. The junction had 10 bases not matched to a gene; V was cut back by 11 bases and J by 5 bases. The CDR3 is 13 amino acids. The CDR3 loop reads CAAHRTGQTEAFF. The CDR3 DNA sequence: TGTGCCGCTCATAGGACAGGGCAGACTGAAGCTTTCTTT.

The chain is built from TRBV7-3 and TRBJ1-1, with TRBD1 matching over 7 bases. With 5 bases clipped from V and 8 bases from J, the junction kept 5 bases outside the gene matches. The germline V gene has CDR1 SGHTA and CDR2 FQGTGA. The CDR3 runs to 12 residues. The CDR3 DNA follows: TGTGCCAGCAGCACCGGGACAGCCGAAGCTTTCTTT. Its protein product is CASSTGTAEAFF.

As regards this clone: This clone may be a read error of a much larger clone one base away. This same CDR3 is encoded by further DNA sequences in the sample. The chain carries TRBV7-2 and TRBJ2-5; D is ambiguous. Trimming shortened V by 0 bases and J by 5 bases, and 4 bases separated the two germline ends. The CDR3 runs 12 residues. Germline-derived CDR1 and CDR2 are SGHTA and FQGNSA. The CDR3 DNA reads TGTGCCAGCAGCTTAGCGGGCGAGACCCAGTACTTC. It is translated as CASSLAGETQYF.

The CDR3 loop is CASSPTGLAASYEQYF. The CDR3 nucleotides are TGCGCCAGCAGCCCAACCGGACTAGCGGCCTCCTACGAGCAGTACTTC. V usage is TRBV4-1 and J usage is TRBJ2-7; TRBD2 aligns across 10 bases. The CDR3 spans 16 residues. The V segment lost 4 bases and the J segment 0 bases; nucleotides outside the gene matches: 6. Per germline, CDR1 MGHRA and CDR2 YSYEKL.

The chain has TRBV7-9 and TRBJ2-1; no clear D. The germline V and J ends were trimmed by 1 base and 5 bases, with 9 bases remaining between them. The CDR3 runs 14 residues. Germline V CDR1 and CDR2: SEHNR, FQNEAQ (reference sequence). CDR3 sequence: CASSLDKSNNEQFF. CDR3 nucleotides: TGTGCCAGCAGCTTAGACAAGTCAAACAATGAGCAGTTCTTC.

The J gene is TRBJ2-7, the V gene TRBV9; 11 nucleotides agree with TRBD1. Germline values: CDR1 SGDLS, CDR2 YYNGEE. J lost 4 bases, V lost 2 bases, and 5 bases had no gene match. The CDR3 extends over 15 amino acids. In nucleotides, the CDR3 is TGTGCCAGCAGCGTCAGGGGACAGGGGGGGTACGAGCAGTACTTC. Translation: CASSVRGQGGYEQYF.

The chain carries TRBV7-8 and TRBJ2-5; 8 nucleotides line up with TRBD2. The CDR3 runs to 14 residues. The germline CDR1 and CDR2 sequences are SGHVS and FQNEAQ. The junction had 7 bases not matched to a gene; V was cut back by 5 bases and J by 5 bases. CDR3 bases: TGTGCCAGCAGCCAACGGGAGGGCCCTGAGACCCAGTACTTC. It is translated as CASSQREGPETQYF.

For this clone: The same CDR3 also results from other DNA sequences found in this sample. This CDR3 reads CASSGTANQPQHF. For the CDR3, the DNA is TGTGCCAGCAGCGGGACAGCCAATCAGCCCCAGCATTTT. V usage is TRBV6-1 and J usage is TRBJ1-5; 7 bases align to TRBD1. V dropped 6 bases and J dropped 3; count of bases not matched to a gene: 2. In germline, CDR1 is MNHNS, CDR2 SASEGT. The CDR3 totals 13 residues.

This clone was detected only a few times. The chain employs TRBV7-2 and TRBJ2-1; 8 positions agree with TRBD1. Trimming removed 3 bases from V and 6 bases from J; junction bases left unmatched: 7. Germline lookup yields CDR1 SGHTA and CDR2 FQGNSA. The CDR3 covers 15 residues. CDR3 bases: TGTGCCAGCAGCTTCGACAGGGGAGGTTTCAATGAGCAGTTCTTC. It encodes CASSFDRGGFNEQFF.